This T cell receptor (beta chain) originates from a study of blood T cell repertoires in COVID-19. Study information: The origin of the acute and convalescent COVID-19 samples was the United States, Italy and Spain.

This CDR3 has 15 residues. The study drew participants aged 18 to 89 years from approximately 23 US areas. As processed by the authors: Scientists estimated how many nucleated cells there were by amplifying reference gene primers. The assay was immunoSEQ multiplex PCR, and TCRdb's table has in-frame clones only and misses some. The DNA was the basis for D and trimming; V, J and clone size are from that table. The table lists some 270,000 clones, 65% to 85% of them singletons. The specimen was PBMCs or T cells enriched from blood (not recorded which). The receptor was derived from a man aged 50 to 60 who had recovered from COVID-19. The chain employs TRBV21-1 and TRBJ2-3; no DNA check was done on the table's D call, TRBD1. TRBV21-1 is marked as a pseudogene. The CDR3 protein is CASPTTGASTDTQYF. CDR3 DNA sequence: TGTGCCAGCCCCACGACAGGGGCTAGCACAGATACGCAGTATTTT.